This T cell receptor beta chain is from a study of blood T cell repertoires in COVID-19. Authors' methods: The assay estimated nucleated cells by amplifying reference gene primers. The method was immunoSEQ multiplex PCR; TCRdb's version includes in-frame clones alone and lacks a portion of them. Clonal size and the V and J genes are those of that table, whereas D and trimming came from the DNA. Among 90,000 or so clones listed, 89% were seen once. This clone was seen a few times. The source is a woman of 80 years or more with active COVID-19. Input material: peripheral blood.

CDR3 protein: CASSLRQGYQPQHF. CDR3 sequence (DNA): TGTGCCAGCAGCTTACGCCAGGGGTATCAGCCCCAGCATTTT. J is TRBJ1-5 and V is TRBV7-2; D possibly corresponds to TRBD1 (6 bases). Germline CDR1 SGHTA, CDR2 FQGNSA. The CDR3 has 14 amino acids. Trimming removed 2 bases at V and 5 bases at J, with 10 bases between.